This T cell receptor (beta chain) was recorded in a study of identical twins. This clonotype was found a few times. Its antigen is unidentified. Trimming cost V 2 bases and J 0 bases, with 14 bases left between them. Germline V gives CDR1 SGDLS, CDR2 YYNGEE. This CDR3 spans 16 amino acids. TCRdb reprocessed the 5' RACE reads via MiXCR and lists one record per CDR3 protein. The data contain some 730,000 distinct CDR3 sequences, over 15% of them singletons. Study-wide results and caveats: Memory repertoires showed no such pattern, whereas abundant cord blood beta clonotypes carried fewer insertions. Partly confounded zero-insertion analyses could result from invariant MAIT and iNKT cells.

These data are also associated with another study on T cells expressing NK-cell markers. That paper states: Sequencing of TCR beta repertoires drew on sorted CD3+CD56+NKG2C+, CD3+CD56+NKG2C- and CD3+CD56-NKG2C+ T cells.

The V gene is TRBV9, the J gene TRBJ1-1; D is possibly TRBD1 (5 bases). The clonotype comes from a woman aged 18-35 years in good health. The sequenced sample was PBMCs. The CDR3 spells CASSVPFGGMNTEAFF. In DNA, the CDR3 is TGTGCCAGCAGCGTTCCATTCGGGGGGATGAACACTGAAGCTTTCTTT. The entire variable domain, with the rest obtained from reference TRBV9 and TRBJ1-1, is as follows: DSGVTQTPKHLITATGQRVTLRCSPRSGDLSVYWYQQSLDQGLQFLIQYYNGEERAKGNILERFSAQQFPDLHSELNLSSLELGDSALYFCASSVPFGGMNTEAFFGQGTRLTVV.